This entry features one T cell receptor (beta chain) sequence. As yet, its antigen is unknown. This entry comes from a study of cytomegalovirus exposure and HLA in healthy donors. Regarding the study as a whole: Reports state that TCR beta sequences accurately predicted most subjects' HLA-A and HLA-B alleles.

J gave up 5 bases and V 5 bases, and 4 bases lay outside the gene matches. Germline-derived CDR1 and CDR2 are WSHSY and SAAADI. CDR3 length: 15 residues. Researchers ran the PCR with 60 Vbeta and 13 Jbeta primers. Some clones are missing from TCRdb's copy, which holds only in-frame ones; the method was immunoSEQ multiplex PCR. The repertoire holds about 140,000 clones, with over 60% as singletons. The rearrangement uses TRBV10-2 and TRBJ2-7; 15 bases align to TRBD2. The material sequenced was PBMCs. The sequence came from a man aged 40-50 years in good health and CMV-seropositive. In DNA, the CDR3 is TGCGCCAGCAGTACCGGGACTAGCGGGGGGAACGAGCAGTACTTC. As protein: CASSTGTSGGNEQYF.